This is a list of T cell receptor beta chains from one sample in a study of regulatory dendritic cells for organ transplantation. Sequencing used immunoSEQ multiplex PCR; TCRdb keeps in-frame clones, though not all of them. The table includes approximately 12,000 clones, 74% detected once. These receptors' antigens are unknown. Sequenced sample: naive CD4+ T cells from blood cultured with regulatory dendritic cells. Receptors were obtained from a human donor in good health. The CDR3 runs from the conserved cysteine through the conserved F or W. D genes are given only for firm matches. Clone size, where shown, is once, few, many, or a class for clones that have expanded.

CDR3nt,CDR3aa,v_gene,d_gene,abundance,j_gene,len
TGTGCCAGCAGCTTAGCGCTCGGACAGGGGAACACTGAAGCTTTCTTT,CASSLALGQGNTEAFF,TRBV7-2,TRBD1,NA,TRBJ1-1,16
TGTGCCACCTGGACCGGGGAAAACGAGCAGTACTTC,CATWTGENEQYF,TRBV28,NA,NA,TRBJ2-7,12
TGTGCCAGCAGCAGAGGGAACTCCTACGAGCAGTACTTC,CASSRGNSYEQYF,TRBV5-6,NA,once,TRBJ2-7,13
TGCAGCGTTGAAAGGGGGAACGAACTGTTTTTT,CSVERGNELFF,TRBV29-1,NA,NA,TRBJ1-4,11
TGTGCCAGCAGTTTTCAGGGGGCTGGAACGCAGTATTTT,CASSFQGAGTQYF,TRBV27,TRBD1,NA,TRBJ2-3,13
TGCAGCGTCGGCTCGGCCCGGGGTGAGCAGTTCTTC,CSVGSARGEQFF,TRBV29-1,NA,NA,TRBJ2-1,12
TGTGCCAGCAGCCCGAGACTAACTAGCACAGATACGCAGTATTTT,CASSPRLTSTDTQYF,TRBV4-2,NA,NA,TRBJ2-3,15
TGTGCCAGCACCTTTGTCGGCTCTGGGGCCAACGTCCTGACTTTC,CASTFVGSGANVLTF,TRBV5-4,NA,NA,TRBJ2-6,15
TGTGCCAGCAGCTTCGCAGATTCAGGAAACACCATATATTTT,CASSFADSGNTIYF,TRBV7-2,NA,NA,TRBJ1-3,14
TGTGCCAGCAGTCCCTATCCTAACAATGAGCAGTTCTTC,CASSPYPNNEQFF,TRBV6-5,NA,NA,TRBJ2-1,13
TGCAGCGTTGCCGTTTCAGGGGGGAGTGGCTACACCTTC,CSVAVSGGSGYTF,TRBV29-1,TRBD1,NA,TRBJ1-2,13
TGTGCCAGTAGTATCACGCTAGCGGGGGGATACAATGAGCAGTTCTTC,CASSITLAGGYNEQFF,TRBV19,TRBD2,NA,TRBJ2-1,16
TGTGCCAGCAGCTTAACCCACAGGGGGTTCTACGAGCAGTACTTC,CASSLTHRGFYEQYF,TRBV11-2,TRBD1,NA,TRBJ2-7,15
TGTGCCAGCAGCGTATTTAGCGGGAGGAGACAAGAGACCCAGTACTTC,CASSVFSGRRQETQYF,TRBV9,TRBD2,NA,TRBJ2-5,16
TGTGCCAGCAGCGAGAGGGGGCACGTCTCTGGAAACACCATATATTTT,CASSERGHVSGNTIYF,TRBV9,TRBD1,NA,TRBJ1-3,16
TGCGCCAGCAGCTTGGCAGGATATAGCAATCAGCCCCAGCATTTT,CASSLAGYSNQPQHF,TRBV5-1,NA,NA,TRBJ1-5,15
TGCGCCAGCAGCTTGGTCGGGACAGGGGGCGAAGAAGCTTTCTTT,CASSLVGTGGEEAFF,TRBV5-1,TRBD1,once,TRBJ1-1,15
TGTGCCAGCAGCACACAACACAGGGGACGAAGCTATGGCTACACCTTC,CASSTQHRGRSYGYTF,TRBV7-9,TRBD1,NA,TRBJ1-2,16
TGTGCCAGCAGCTTAGGTGACAGGGACTCACCCCTCCACTTT,CASSLGDRDSPLHF,TRBV13,TRBD1,NA,TRBJ1-6,14
TGTGCCAGTAGTCCGGGACAGAGCACAGATACGCAGTATTTT,CASSPGQSTDTQYF,TRBV19,TRBD1,NA,TRBJ2-3,14
TGCGCCAGCAGCCAAATCCCGGGACAGGCAGCCTACGAGCAGTACTTC,CASSQIPGQAAYEQYF,TRBV4-1,TRBD1,once,TRBJ2-7,16